Sequencing of this T cell receptor (beta chain) was carried out in a study of blood T cell repertoires in COVID-19 (dated by TCRdb to the early 2020s). The study in broad terms: Samples covering the acute and convalescent phases of COVID-19 were provided by collaborators in the United States, Italy and Spain. The material from the prospective study consisted of cDNA or gDNA derived from T cells, B-cell-depleted T cells, or PBMCs. Subjects who had been exposed to COVID-19, were actively infected with it, or had recovered from it provided the deeply sampled blood TCRbeta repertoires that made up the dataset. The repertoires were released in a freely available public database meant as a resource for research on the immune response to SARS-CoV-2. The samples were drawn from the first 160 participants of the ongoing ImmuneRACE study and from 1,254 subjects provided by 6 global collaborators. A de-identified subject ID, COVID-19 status, age in years and sex were almost always included in the sample metadata. Where available, HLA class I and class II types were obtained from metadata supplied by the sample provider rather than from assay-based typing. The research as a whole found: How much clinical and demographic metadata was included differed by source and by participant, and the metadata was provided uncurated.

The CDR3 contains 14 residues, cysteine and phenylalanine counted. Only CDR3 DNA is held: 42 bases, read in frame from base 1. CDR1 is given as SQVTM and CDR2 as ANQGSEA, both from the germline V gene. V and J are truncated by 4 bases and 1 base respectively, leaving an intervening sequence of 13 bases. On this clone: This receptor's antigen is unknown. It has no much larger one-base neighbor in the sample; base qualities were not kept.

A second Seattle source provided samples from volunteer blood donors who had recovered from COVID-19. The collaborating institutions used their own protocols to collect whole blood in K2EDTA tubes. For TCRbeta analysis, collaborators shipped samples in one of three forms: frozen whole blood, isolated PBMCs, or DNA extracted from either of those sample types. The immunoSEQ Assay, a bias-controlled multiplex PCR, was used to amplify TCRbeta CDR3 regions from genomic DNA. From the authors' description of their analysis: Nucleated cell counts per sample were estimated from amplification of reference gene primers within the assay. To quantify the absolute abundance of each unique TCRbeta CDR3 rearrangement, sequence reads were collapsed and filtered. Productive Simpson clonality was computed per sample as the square root of Simpson's diversity index over productive rearrangements. In TCRdb, the immuneACCESS table is reduced to in-frame sequences with V and J assigned. These tables do not hold every clone; where another copy was compared, an unresolved V gene accounts for under half, and the others remain unexplained. The V and J calls and clone size are taken from that table; D and trimming were inferred from the DNA. This sample gives more than 150,000 clones in total; 85% to 90% of them show up just once. Of the sample, roughly 0.9% falls within the top ten clones.

Source material: peripheral blood. The rearrangement joined TRBV29-1 to TRBJ1-1; the D gene lacks a confident call. This clonotype originated in a woman under 30 who had recovered from COVID-19. The DNA reads as follows: TGCAGCGTTGTGGTCGGGAAAGGGAACACTGAAGCTTTCTTT. Translated, this is CSVVVGKGNTEAFF.